The T cell receptor beta chain described here comes from a study of blood T cell repertoires in COVID-19. At the level of the study: All recovered Cohort 3 donors got two negative PCRs, got clearance, or saw symptom resolution. Material from acute and convalescent COVID-19 was sourced from the United States, Italy and Spain. The analysed material was cDNA or gDNA that came from T cells, B-cell-depleted T cells, or PBMCs.

Germline V lookup: CDR1 MNHEY, CDR2 SMNVEV (reference sequence). The V gene end was trimmed by 4 bases and the J gene end by 4 bases; junction bases not matched to a gene: 4. There are 14 residues in the CDR3. Original methodology: Estimated nucleated cell counts came from reference gene primer amplification. Sequencing used immunoSEQ multiplex PCR; TCRdb keeps in-frame clones, though not all of them. The V and J calls and the clone size are those of that table, but D and trimming were determined from the DNA. This table has 210,000 or so clones, approximately 87% appearing once. The clonotype comes from a woman between 50 and 59 years old in a cohort exposed to, infected with or recovered from COVID-19 (not recorded which). Sample: PBMCs or T cells enriched from blood (not recorded which). The gene calls are TRBV27 and TRBJ1-5, with TRBD1 identical over 7 bases. The CDR3 coding sequence is TGTGCCAGCAGTTATGGACAGGAGAATCAGCCCCAGCATTTT. Amino acid sequence: CASSYGQENQPQHF.